The entry that follows covers one T cell receptor beta chain sequence. The record originates from a study of blood T cell repertoires in COVID-19. Overall study: There were acute and convalescent COVID-19 samples, and they came from the United States, Italy and Spain. T cells, B-cell-depleted T cells, or PBMCs provided the cDNA or gDNA that served as material.

Original data processing: Amplifying reference gene primers gave estimates of nucleated cell counts. TCRdb's table, derived via immunoSEQ multiplex PCR, lists solely in-frame clones and lacks some. That table is the source of V, J and clone size, and D and trimming were worked out from the DNA. The sample shows over 100,000 clones, over 75% of them seen only once. This CDR3 comprises 15 residues. Germline assignment: CDR1 SGHTS and CDR2 YDEGEE. V was clipped by 1 base and J by 3 bases; unmatched bases: 4. Material for sequencing was peripheral blood. The J gene is TRBJ2-7, the V gene TRBV5-8; TRBD2 agrees at 10 bases. This TCR was sampled from a human donor in a cohort sampled during active COVID-19. This chain's CDR3 is CASSLSSGSLYEQYF. The CDR3 DNA follows: TGTGCCAGCAGCTTGTCTAGCGGGAGTCTCTACGAGCAGTACTTC.